This T cell receptor (beta chain) was obtained from a study of Graves' ophthalmopathy and Graves' hyperthyroidism. CDR3 regions of TCR beta were amplified from RNA transcripts. HTBI primers were employed in first-round RT-PCR, then a second-round multiplex PCR followed. A single record per CDR3 protein comes from TCRdb applying MiXCR to the multiplex PCR reads. The sample shows 220,000 or so distinct CDR3 sequences, roughly 21% of them seen only once. This clonotype was seen repeatedly, ten times or more. Its antigen is as yet unknown. Per the germline V gene, CDR1 is SGHRS and CDR2 is YFSETQ. This CDR3 is built from 14 residues. The germline V and J ends were trimmed by 8 bases and 5 bases, with 20 bases remaining between them. Study conclusions and caveats: It was with 65% to 71% sensitivity and around 72% specificity that the model predicted ophthalmopathy progression. Clonotypes were expanded in thyroid at above 0.001 frequency, and most also appeared in blood.

Among the exclusions were patients with other autoimmune diseases, uncontrolled infections, pregnancy or lactation. Diagnosis relied on clinical symptoms, serum thyroxine, TRAb, thyroid ultrasound and orbital computed tomography. Sequencing input: peripheral blood. This rearrangement joins TRBV5-1 to TRBJ2-7, with D perhaps TRBD2 (6 bases). The receptor was derived from a woman between 50 and 59 years old with Graves' ophthalmopathy. The CDR3 protein is CASKGGAMKNEQYF. The CDR3 bases are TGCGCCAGTAAAGGAGGGGCCATGAAAAACGAGCAGTACTTC.